Below, one TCR beta chain is given with its context. No antigen is known for it. The sample originates from a study of human T cells and chemical hapten exposure. Study-level background: Alopecia areata, totalis or universalis affected patients who were mostly female. Per-sample TCR yields varied mainly from small pooled library volume differences.

CDR3 length: 11 amino acids. Germline V CDR1 and CDR2: SQVTM, ANQGSEA. V lost 7 bases, J lost 1 base, and 7 bases lay in between. The study's findings and limits: With DPC sensitization, TCRs exceeding 1 in 1000 frequency showed no change.

The library attached unique molecular identifiers to individual cDNA molecules. Using its own MiXCR run on the RACE reads, TCRdb lists one record per CDR3 protein. The sample lists 270,000 or so distinct CDR3 sequences, approximately 7.5% occurring once. Specified time point: pre-sensitization, week 0. This sample's treatment: therapeutic diphenylcyclopropenone sensitization with weekly scalp DPC. The chain has TRBV29-1 and TRBJ1-1; D not certain. This clonotype was sampled from a man aged 18-30 years with alopecia areata. Some clones in this sample may be carry-over from other donors' samples. The input for sequencing was whole blood, taken in connection with sensitization to the hapten diphenylcyclopropenone (DPC). CDR3 sequence (DNA): TGCAGCGGACACAAGAACACTGAAGCTTTCTTT. Translated: CSGHKNTEAFF.